The next 17 T cell receptor beta chains were all read from a single sample in a study of blood T cell repertoires in COVID-19. Using immunoSEQ multiplex PCR, the repertoire was profiled, and TCRdb retains in-frame clones only, with some absent. The sample has 250,000 or so clones, 86% seen once. Source material: peripheral blood. These receptors all stem from a man aged 40-49 years with active or convalescent COVID-19.

As for this clone: The DNA is left out, because the CDR3 cannot be placed on it with certainty; the CDR3 is given as TCRdb lists it. The V call is TRBV30, the J call TRBJ2-1; TRBD2, the table's D call, lacks a check against the DNA. From germline, CDR1 is GTSNPN and CDR2 SVGIG (reference sequence). The CDR3 is 13 residues long, counting both termini. The CDR3 here is CAWGGGNSGTEFF.

The CDR3 protein is CASAGTSYEQYF. CDR3 sequence (DNA): TGTGCCAGCGCCGGGACAAGCTACGAGCAGTACTTC. This rearrangement joins TRBV5-6 to TRBJ2-7, with TRBD1 as a possible D gene (6 bases). V lost 7 bases and J lost 3, with 11 bases in between. Germline CDR1 SGHDT, CDR2 YYEEEE. This CDR3 comprises 12 residues.

Only one count was recorded for this clone. The chain links TRBV5-6 to TRBJ1-2, with D possibly matching TRBD1 (6 bases). Germline CDR1 reads SGHDT; CDR2 reads YYEEEE. The CDR3 length is 16 residues. V shed 2 bases and J shed 1 base, with 15 bases lying between them. The CDR3 protein is CASSFLRDTFNYGYTF. The CDR3 DNA reads as TGTGCCAGCAGCTTCCTCCGGGACACGTTTAACTATGGCTACACCTTC.

The chain couples TRBV2 to TRBJ2-1; 9 bases match TRBD1. The CDR3 is 15 amino acids. The V gene's germline CDR1 is SNHLY and CDR2 FYNNEI. Trimming removed 6 bases from V and 3 bases from J; junction bases left unmatched: 6. As DNA, the CDR3 is TGTGCCAGCAGCGCTGGGACAGGGTTCTACAATGAGCAGTTCTTC. Amino acids: CASSAGTGFYNEQFF.

The chain uses TRBV20-1 and TRBJ2-1; 10 nucleotides match TRBD1. V shed 3 bases, J shed 4 bases, and the junction held 6 bases outside the gene matches. The CDR3 runs to 15 residues. Germline-derived CDR1 and CDR2 are DFQATT and SNEGSKA (reference sequence). In nucleotides, the CDR3 is TGCAGTGCTAGTACGGGACAGGGGTATTACAATGAGCAGTTCTTC. This sequence encodes CSASTGQGYYNEQFF.

The CDR3 coding sequence is TGCAGTGCTAGTACTAGCGGGAGGAGGGGGGGGAATGAGCAGTTCTTC. This sequence encodes CSASTSGRRGGNEQFF. The chain uses TRBV20-1 and TRBJ2-1; 12 nucleotides align to TRBD2. There are 16 residues in the CDR3. Germline assignment: CDR1 DFQATT and CDR2 SNEGSKA (reference sequence). The ends lost 3 bases at V and 7 bases at J; junction bases unmatched: 10.

The CDR3 protein is CASSPGRAEAFF. As DNA, the CDR3 is TGTGCCAGCAGCCCTGGTCGGGCTGAAGCTTTCTTT. The genes are TRBV5-6 and TRBJ1-1; D ambiguous. V lost 4 bases, J lost 6 bases, and 10 bases lay in between. Germline CDR1 is SGHDT and CDR2 is YYEEEE. This CDR3 region has 12 residues.

J is TRBJ1-3 and V is TRBV10-3; no clear D. The germline V and J ends were trimmed by 6 bases and 0 bases, with 9 bases remaining between them. Germline loops: CDR1 ENHRY, CDR2 SYGVKD. The length of the CDR3 is 14 residues. The chain's CDR3 is CAISPEVSGNTIYF. The CDR3 nucleotides read TGTGCCATCAGCCCAGAAGTCTCTGGAAACACCATATATTTT.

The V and J genes are TRBV24-1 and TRBJ2-5; 7 bases align to TRBD2. Germline values: CDR1 KGHDR, CDR2 SFDVKD. The CDR3 is made up of 16 amino acids. V gave up 3 bases and J gave up 0 bases; unmatched junction bases: 6. CDR3 region: CATSDIVGGNQETQYF. In DNA form, the CDR3 reads TGTGCCACCAGTGATATTGTGGGGGGGAACCAAGAGACCCAGTACTTC.

This sequence joins TRBV19 and TRBJ2-2; a possible D gene is TRBD1 (6 bases). Germline assignment: CDR1 LNHDA and CDR2 SQIVND (reference sequence). V was trimmed by 5 bases and J by 2 bases, leaving 12 bases between them. This CDR3 is built from 15 residues. The CDR3 bases are TGTGCCAGTAGTCTGAGGACAGAAAACACCGGGGAGCTGTTTTTT. Translating it yields CASSLRTENTGELFF.

V usage is TRBV4-1 and J usage is TRBJ1-4; D ambiguous. Germline CDR1 and CDR2: MGHRA and YSYEKL. Trimming took 7 bases from V and 3 from J, leaving 15 bases between them. CDR3 length: 15 residues. The CDR3 loop is CASNPWAVSNEKLFF. CDR3 bases: TGCGCCAGCAACCCTTGGGCAGTATCTAATGAAAAACTGTTTTTT.

The rearrangement uses TRBV29-1 and TRBJ1-4; no clear D gene. This CDR3 contains 12 residues. Germline V CDR1 and CDR2: SQVTM, ANQGSEA. V shed 3 bases and J shed 4 bases, with 6 bases lying between them. CDR3 coding DNA: TGCAGCGTTGACGAGGGTAATGAAAAACTGTTTTTT. Its protein product is CSVDEGNEKLFF.

This chain connects TRBV4-1 to TRBJ2-2; 9 bases map to TRBD1. Trimming removed 9 bases from V and 2 bases from J; junction bases left unmatched: 4. This CDR3 has 14 amino acids. The germline CDR1 and CDR2 sequences are MGHRA and YSYEKL. The chain's CDR3 is CASLDRGNTGELFF. CDR3 DNA: TGCGCCAGTTTGGACAGGGGAAACACCGGGGAGCTGTTTTTT.

This clone was found a few times. The junction and the germline gene differ at one end; a read error may be behind it. The J gene is TRBJ1-3, the V gene TRBV12-5; D unresolved. From germline, CDR1 is LGHNT and CDR2 FRNRAP. CDR3 length: 13 residues. The CDR3 coding sequence is TGTGCTAGTGGTTATACCAGCGGAAGCACCATATATTTT. The encoded protein is CASGYTSGSTIYF.

This clone has just one count. The chain combines TRBV6-1 with TRBJ2-5, with TRBD2 matching 7 bases. The CDR3 totals 15 residues. V lost 2 bases, J lost 4 bases, and 7 bases stayed unmatched. Germline CDR1 reads MNHNS; CDR2 reads SASEGT. The CDR3 loop is CASSERRGSRETQYF. Here the CDR3 DNA reads TGTGCCAGCAGTGAAAGGCGGGGGAGCCGAGAGACCCAGTACTTC.

The rearrangement links TRBV19 to TRBJ2-1; 9 nucleotides agree with TRBD2. The CDR3 consists of 17 residues. Germline V lookup: CDR1 LNHDA, CDR2 SQIVND (reference sequence). V was pared by 0 bases and J by 2 bases, with 5 bases of the junction left unmatched. The chain's CDR3 is CASSIDRGGRAYNEQFF. CDR3 DNA sequence: TGTGCCAGTAGTATAGATCGGGGCGGGAGGGCCTACAATGAGCAGTTCTTC.

The V gene is TRBV19, the J gene TRBJ1-5; D perhaps matches TRBD1 (6 bases). Trimming pared 3 bases from V and 0 bases from J, leaving 18 bases between. The germline V gene has CDR1 LNHDA and CDR2 SQIVND (reference sequence). This CDR3 comprises 18 residues. The CDR3 reads CASSMRTALTFSNQPQHF. CDR3 DNA sequence: TGTGCCAGTAGTATGAGGACAGCCTTAACTTTTAGCAATCAGCCCCAGCATTTT. The full variable domain, its missing parts supplied by reference TRBV19 and TRBJ1-5, is DGGITQSPKYLFRKEGQNVTLSCEQNLNHDAMYWYRQDPGQGLRLIYYSQIVNDFQKGDIAEGYSVSREKKESFPLTVTSAQKNPTAFYLCASSMRTALTFSNQPQHFGDGTRLSIL.